The 16 T cell receptor beta chains listed next were all sequenced from one sample in a study of blood T cell repertoires in COVID-19. The repertoire was sequenced with immunoSEQ multiplex PCR; TCRdb's copy has only in-frame clones and lacks some. This table has 180,000 or so clones, about 88% appearing once. Specimen: PBMCs or T cells enriched from blood (not recorded which). These receptors all stem from a woman between 18 and 30 years old who had recovered from COVID-19.

The chain is built from TRBV18 and TRBJ2-7, with a weak D call TRBD2 (5 bases). Germline CDR1 reads KGHSH; CDR2 reads LQKENI. Trimming took off 4 bases at V and 1 base at J, with 14 bases between the two ends. This CDR3 region has 15 residues. The CDR3 protein is CASSRSGGRSYEQYF. The CDR3 DNA sequence: TGTGCCAGCTCACGCAGCGGAGGACGATCCTACGAGCAGTACTTC.

The rearrangement links TRBV7-3 to TRBJ2-6; tentative D call: TRBD1 (6 bases). V gave up 6 bases and J gave up 1 base, with 10 bases separating them. CDR1 and CDR2 from the germline V gene are SGHTA and FQGTGA. The CDR3 spans 15 residues. CDR3 sequence: CASRGQKSGANVLTF. The CDR3 DNA is TGTGCCAGCAGGGGACAAAAATCTGGGGCCAACGTCCTGACTTTC.

The chain combines TRBV3-1 (or the pseudogene TRBV3-2) with TRBJ1-5; no definite D call. CDR3 length: 12 amino acids. The V end lost 4 bases, the J end lost 6 bases, and 7 bases lay between the germline ends. The germline V gene encodes CDR1 LGHDT and CDR2 YNNKEL (reference sequence). In DNA, the CDR3 is TGTGCCAGCAGCCCGTACGGTCAGCCCCAGCATTTT. It codes for CASSPYGQPQHF.

The chain links TRBV6-5 to TRBJ1-1; possibly TRBD1 for D (6 bases). Trimming cost V 5 bases and J 7 bases, with 14 bases left between them. Germline CDR1 reads MNHEY; CDR2 reads SVGAGI. CDR3 size: 13 residues. The CDR3 protein is CASSRTGNGEAFF. The CDR3 nucleotides are TGTGCCAGCAGTCGAACAGGGAACGGTGAAGCTTTCTTT.

The chain combines TRBV29-1 with TRBJ2-1; 12 bases are shared with TRBD2. Germline CDR1 and CDR2: SQVTM and ANQGSEA. The CDR3 has 15 residues. Trimming took 6 bases from V and 1 from J; bases not matched to a gene: 4. The CDR3 reads CSVDGLAGSYNEQFF. CDR3 in DNA: TGCAGCGTGGACGGACTAGCGGGATCCTACAATGAGCAGTTCTTC.

In its sample, this clone was seen a few times. The genes are TRBV6-1 and TRBJ1-5, with no clear D. Trimming took off 2 bases at V and 7 bases at J, with 9 bases between the two ends. Germline assignment: CDR1 MNHNS and CDR2 SASEGT. The CDR3 is 13 amino acids. CDR3 sequence (DNA): TGTGCCAGCAGTGAAAATCTCCTACAGCCCCAGCATTTT. Its protein is CASSENLLQPQHF.

This clone was found a few times. This rearrangement joins TRBV5-1 to TRBJ2-1, with 9 bases aligning to TRBD2. The CDR3 extends over 17 amino acids. CDR1 is SGHRS, CDR2 YFSETQ, per germline. V dropped 5 bases and J dropped 2; count of bases not matched to a gene: 11. DNA for the CDR3: TGCGCCAGCAGGAGTCTAGCGGGACCGGGGGCCTACAATGAGCAGTTCTTC. It codes for CASRSLAGPGAYNEQFF. The full variable domain, rest sourced from reference TRBV5-1 and TRBJ2-1, is KAGVTQTPRYLIKTRGQQVTLSCSPISGHRSVSWYQQTPGQGLQFLFEYFSETQRNKGNFPGRFSGRQFSNSRSEMNVSTLELGDSALYLCASRSLAGPGAYNEQFFGPGTRLTVL.

The chain employs TRBV28 and TRBJ1-6; 8 nucleotides align to TRBD1. Trimming at V came to 8 bases and at J to 5 bases, leaving 11 bases not matched to a gene. The CDR3 loop spans 16 amino acids. CDR1 is MDHEN and CDR2 is SYDVKM in the germline V gene. The CDR3: CASHPRTGRNNSPLHF. DNA of the CDR3: TGTGCCAGCCATCCCCGGACAGGGAGGAATAATTCACCCCTCCACTTT. The entire variable domain, with the rest obtained from reference TRBV28 and TRBJ1-6, is as follows: DVKVTQSSRYLVKRTGEKVFLECVQDMDHENMFWYRQDPGLGLRLIYFSYDVKMKEKGDIPEGYSVSREKKERFSLILESASTNQTSMYLCASHPRTGRNNSPLHFGNGTRLTVT.

This chain uses TRBV19 with TRBJ2-1, with 8 nucleotides matching TRBD2. In germline, CDR1 is LNHDA, CDR2 SQIVND (reference sequence). This CDR3 region has 15 residues. Losses at the gene ends were 3 bases for V and 6 bases for J; bases not matched to a gene: 7. The CDR3 reads CASSITGGPTNEQFF. The CDR3 coding sequence is TGTGCCAGTAGTATTACGGGGGGGCCCACCAATGAGCAGTTCTTC. The complete variable domain, with remaining parts taken from reference TRBV19 and TRBJ2-1, reads DGGITQSPKYLFRKEGQNVTLSCEQNLNHDAMYWYRQDPGQGLRLIYYSQIVNDFQKGDIAEGYSVSREKKESFPLTVTSAQKNPTAFYLCASSITGGPTNEQFFGPGTRLTVL.

A remark on this clone: Other DNA sequences in the sample encode the same CDR3. V usage is TRBV7-9 and J usage is TRBJ2-7; D unresolved. V lost 1 base to trimming and J lost 4 bases, with 5 bases between them. The germline CDR1 and CDR2 sequences are SEHNR and FQNEAQ (reference sequence). The CDR3 loop spans 12 amino acids. In DNA, the CDR3 is TGTGCCAGCAGCTTAGTTAGTTACGAGCAGTACTTC. Protein product: CASSLVSYEQYF.

This sequence joins TRBV28 and TRBJ1-5, with D hard to call. Germline assignment: CDR1 MDHEN and CDR2 SYDVKM. V gave up 6 bases and J gave up 0 bases, with 9 bases separating them. The CDR3 runs to 14 residues. This CDR3 reads CASRWHLSNQPQHF. The CDR3 DNA sequence: TGTGCCAGCAGATGGCATCTTAGCAATCAGCCCCAGCATTTT.

The chain employs TRBV19 and TRBJ2-5; D perhaps matches TRBD1 (5 bases). The length of the CDR3 is 14 residues. Germline V gene lookup returns CDR1 LNHDA and CDR2 SQIVND (reference sequence). The V gene lost 5 bases and the J gene lost 1 base, with 11 bases spanning the gap. CDR3: CASSPRQFQETQYF. CDR3 bases: TGTGCCAGTAGTCCCCGACAGTTCCAAGAGACCCAGTACTTC.

The V and J genes are TRBV19 and TRBJ2-7; 7 bases line up with TRBD2. The CDR3 sequence is 17 residues long. The V gene's germline CDR1 is LNHDA and CDR2 SQIVND (reference sequence). Losses at the gene ends were 4 bases for V and 4 bases for J; bases not matched to a gene: 16. CDR3 region: CASSKSPLGGSLYEQYF. The CDR3 nucleotides read TGTGCCAGTAGTAAGTCTCCCCTGGGCGGGAGCTTGTACGAGCAGTACTTC.

V gene TRBV11-2 combines with J gene TRBJ2-1; weak D call: TRBD1 (5 bases). The length of the CDR3 is 14 residues. CDR1 and CDR2 (germline): SGHAT, FQNNGV. V shed 5 bases and J shed 3 bases, with 11 bases lying between them. The chain's CDR3 is CASSPDRYYNEQFF. The CDR3, as DNA: TGTGCCAGCAGCCCCGACAGATACTACAATGAGCAGTTCTTC.

This sequence joins TRBV9 and TRBJ1-1; no clear D. Trimming removed 4 bases from V and 0 bases from J, with 13 bases in between. Germline V gene data show CDR1 as SGDLS and CDR2 as YYNGEE. The CDR3 runs to 15 residues. DNA for the CDR3: TGTGCCAGCAGCTCAGTAGCAGCCTTGAACACTGAAGCTTTCTTT. Protein: CASSSVAALNTEAFF.

The V call is TRBV9, the J call TRBJ2-7; 9 bases map to TRBD1. CDR1 and CDR2 from the germline V gene are SGDLS and YYNGEE. V dropped 3 bases and J dropped 0; count of bases not matched to a gene: 4. The CDR3 runs 15 residues. In DNA, the CDR3 is TGTGCCAGCAGCGAAGGACAGGGGATCTCCTACGAGCAGTACTTC. This gives the protein CASSEGQGISYEQYF.